This T cell receptor (beta chain) was recorded in a study of blood T cell repertoires in COVID-19. The length of the CDR3 is 17 residues. Germline CDR1 is MGHDK and CDR2 is SYGVNS. V lost 2 bases and J lost 5; bases outside the gene matches: 8. Here immunoSEQ multiplex PCR was the method, and the copy in TCRdb shows in-frame clones only, minus some. The sample consists of 250,000 or so clones, roughly four fifths of them appearing once. The rearrangement links TRBV25-1 to TRBJ2-2, with 10 bases fitting TRBD1. The sequence came from a woman between 18 and 29 years old with acute or convalescent COVID-19. Source material: peripheral blood. The CDR3 bases are TGTGCCAGCAGTGAAGGGGGGACAGGGGTGGGGACCGGGGAGCTGTTTTTT. Translation: CASSEGGTGVGTGELFF.